This note documents a single T cell receptor (beta chain) sequence. Its antigen is unidentified. This specimen comes from a study of OX40 agonist ivuxolimab in advanced cancers. Study in general: Patients were given ivuxolimab, an antibody that agonizes OX40 (CD134). Prior checkpoint blockade (anti-PD-1, anti-PD-L1 or anti-CTLA-4) was permitted; 40% had it.

Findings of the study overall: Partial responders at 0.1-3.0 mg/kg had among the lowest clonal expansion. Expanded clones tended on average to be more numerous among CD8+ T cells than CD4+.

The data were produced by immunoSEQ multiplex PCR, yet TCRdb's version contains in-frame clones alone and is incomplete. The sample holds about 40,000 clones; approximately 90% are singletons and the top ten take 12%. Trimming left V 1 base short and J 4 bases short, with 16 bases between. This CDR3 is 16 amino acids long. CDR1 and CDR2 (germline): MGHRA, YSYEKL. This rearrangement joins TRBV4-1 to TRBJ1-2, with TRBD1 as a possible D gene (5 bases). This clonotype originated in an adult with an advanced solid tumor such as melanoma, head and neck, liver or kidney cancer. This specimen consisted of CD4+ or CD8+ T cells sorted from blood, obtained in a trial of the OX40 agonist ivuxolimab. CDR3 loop: CASSQGQGPWTYGYTF. CDR3 nucleotide sequence: TGCGCCAGCAGCCAAGGGCAGGGTCCCTGGACCTATGGCTACACCTTC.